This T cell receptor (beta chain) was recovered during a study of T cells in Graves' hyperthyroidism and ophthalmopathy. Study observations and caveats: Most expanded thyroid clonotypes above 0.001 also appeared in blood.

There were TCR beta CDR3 regions amplified from RNA transcripts. First-round RT-PCR with HTBI primers amplified the TCR CDR3 region. TCRdb ran MiXCR on the multiplex PCR reads and lists one entry per CDR3 protein. Here the sample spans hundreds of thousands of distinct CDR3 sequences, roughly 46% being singletons. In its sample, this clonotype was seen a few times. Antigen specificity is unknown. No progression to ophthalmopathy during 18 months of follow-up defined stable disease. Researchers barred patients who had uncontrolled infection, other autoimmune disease, pregnancy or lactation. The diagnostic basis comprised clinical symptoms, serum thyroxine and TRAb, thyroid ultrasound and orbital computed tomography. Trimming at V came to 5 bases and at J to 0 bases, leaving 13 bases not matched to a gene. The CDR3 extends over 18 amino acids. CDR1 and CDR2 from the germline V gene are SGHTA and FQGNSA.

This rearrangement joins TRBV7-2 to TRBJ2-5, with 9 positions matching TRBD2. This TCR derives from a woman younger than 30 with Graves' hyperthyroidism. Sample: peripheral blood or thyroid tissue (not recorded which). The CDR3 region has the DNA TGTGCCAGCAGCCCCGAGCCCGGACTAGCGTGGTACCAAGAGACCCAGTACTTC. This gives the protein CASSPEPGLAWYQETQYF.